This is a list of T cell receptor beta chains from one sample in a study of blood T cell repertoires in COVID-19. Assay used: immunoSEQ multiplex PCR; TCRdb lists only in-frame clones, some missing. The sample consists of 330,000 or so clones, more than 85% of them appearing once. Sequenced material: PBMCs or T cells enriched from blood (not recorded which). The receptors here all came from a woman in her twenties or thirties who had recovered from COVID-19. CDR3s include the opening cysteine and the closing phenylalanine or tryptophan. Fields, in order: clone size, V gene, J gene, D gene, CDR3 DNA, CDR3 protein. The D gene is left open where the match is weak. Clone size is shown for a subset of rows, as once, few, many or a class of expanded clone.

clone_size: .; v_call: TRBV9; j_call: TRBJ2-1; d_call: .; cdr3_nt: TGTGCCAGCAGCGATAGCGGAAGCTCCTACAATGAGCAGTTCTTC; cdr3_aa: CASSDSGSSYNEQFF
clone_size: .; v_call: TRBV13; j_call: TRBJ1-4; d_call: .; cdr3_nt: TGTGCCAGCAGACAGACAGCAACTAATGAAAAACTGTTTTTT; cdr3_aa: CASRQTATNEKLFF
clone_size: .; v_call: TRBV18; j_call: TRBJ1-1; d_call: .; cdr3_nt: TGTGCCAGCTCGCCCGCTCGGGGGGACACTGAAGCTTTCTTT; cdr3_aa: CASSPARGDTEAFF
clone_size: .; v_call: TRBV5-1; j_call: TRBJ2-4; d_call: .; cdr3_nt: TGCGCCAGCAGCTTGGAATACTCAGCCAAAAACATTCAGTACTTC; cdr3_aa: CASSLEYSAKNIQYF
clone_size: .; v_call: TRBV5-1; j_call: TRBJ2-4; d_call: .; cdr3_nt: TGCGCCAGCAGCCCCGCTTTTACCCGCAGAAACATTCAGTACTTC; cdr3_aa: CASSPAFTRRNIQYF
clone_size: .; v_call: TRBV2; j_call: TRBJ2-2; d_call: .; cdr3_nt: TGTGCCGGCGAGACTTCCGGGGAGCTGTTTTTT; cdr3_aa: CAGETSGELFF
clone_size: .; v_call: TRBV5-6; j_call: TRBJ2-1; d_call: TRBD1; cdr3_nt: TGTGCCAGCAGCTTGTTACAGGGGAATTCATACAATGAGCAGTTCTTC; cdr3_aa: CASSLLQGNSYNEQFF
clone_size: .; v_call: TRBV10-1; j_call: TRBJ1-5; d_call: .; cdr3_nt: TGCGCCAGCCAATTAGGACACTATAGCAATCAGCCCCAGCATTTT; cdr3_aa: CASQLGHYSNQPQHF
clone_size: .; v_call: TRBV18; j_call: TRBJ1-5; d_call: .; cdr3_nt: TGTGCCAGCTCACCAACGGGGGTTCAGCCCCAGCATTTT; cdr3_aa: CASSPTGVQPQHF
clone_size: .; v_call: TRBV4-3; j_call: TRBJ1-4; d_call: .; cdr3_nt: TGCGCCAGCAGCCAGACTTTTTCAACTAATGAAAAACTGTTTTTT; cdr3_aa: CASSQTFSTNEKLFF
clone_size: .; v_call: TRBV4-3; j_call: TRBJ2-1; d_call: TRBD1; cdr3_nt: TGCGCCAGCAGCCAAGATGGGCGGGACAGGGGTGGAGATGAGCAGTTCTTC; cdr3_aa: CASSQDGRDRGGDEQFF
clone_size: .; v_call: TRBV7-2; j_call: TRBJ2-2; d_call: TRBD1; cdr3_nt: TGTGCCAGCAGCTTAGGGGACAGAATCACCGGGGAGCTGTTTTTT; cdr3_aa: CASSLGDRITGELFF
clone_size: .; v_call: TRBV7-2; j_call: TRBJ1-2; d_call: .; cdr3_nt: TGTGCCAGCAGCTACGACAGAGGAAACTATGGCTACACCTTC; cdr3_aa: CASSYDRGNYGYTF
clone_size: .; v_call: TRBV28; j_call: TRBJ1-2; d_call: TRBD1; cdr3_nt: TGTGCCAGCAGTTTATCGGACAGGGGCTACACCTTC; cdr3_aa: CASSLSDRGYTF
clone_size: .; v_call: TRBV11-2; j_call: TRBJ1-5; d_call: .; cdr3_nt: TGTGCCAGCAGCTTAGGGGGGGGGAGAAATCAGCCCCAGCATTTT; cdr3_aa: CASSLGGGRNQPQHF
clone_size: .; v_call: TRBV24-1; j_call: TRBJ2-3; d_call: .; cdr3_nt: TGTGCCACCTCGGGGGGCACAGATACGCAGTATTTT; cdr3_aa: CATSGGTDTQYF
clone_size: .; v_call: TRBV5-1; j_call: TRBJ2-3; d_call: TRBD1; cdr3_nt: TGCGCCAGCAGCTTGGGGACAGGGGCAGATACGCAGTATTTT; cdr3_aa: CASSLGTGADTQYF
clone_size: .; v_call: TRBV7-8; j_call: TRBJ2-7; d_call: .; cdr3_nt: TGTGCCAGCAGCTTCTTGACTGGCCCGAGCGAGCAGTACTTC; cdr3_aa: CASSFLTGPSEQYF
clone_size: .; v_call: TRBV12-5; j_call: TRBJ1-2; d_call: .; cdr3_nt: TGTGCTAGTGCCCAGACAGGAAGCTATGGCTACACCTTC; cdr3_aa: CASAQTGSYGYTF
clone_size: .; v_call: TRBV27; j_call: TRBJ1-5; d_call: TRBD1; cdr3_nt: TGTGCCAGCAGTTTAGCGACAGGGGGCAATCAGCCCCAGCATTTT; cdr3_aa: CASSLATGGNQPQHF
clone_size: once; v_call: TRBV7-2; j_call: TRBJ2-7; d_call: .; cdr3_nt: TGTGCCAGCAGCTTAGACAGGGCCTTGGGTGAGCAGTACTTC; cdr3_aa: CASSLDRALGEQYF
clone_size: .; v_call: TRBV10-3; j_call: TRBJ1-4; d_call: TRBD1; cdr3_nt: TGTGCCATCAGTGAGGGGGACAGGGGGGGACAAGCAACTAATGAAAAACTGTTTTTT; cdr3_aa: CAISEGDRGGQATNEKLFF
clone_size: once; v_call: TRBV5-8; j_call: TRBJ1-3; d_call: .; cdr3_nt: TGTGCCAGCAGCAAGTTGACAGCCCTCCTGAACACCATATATTTT; cdr3_aa: CASSKLTALLNTIYF
clone_size: .; v_call: TRBV6-2/TRBV6-3; j_call: TRBJ2-5; d_call: .; cdr3_nt: TGTGCCAGCAGTTACCTCCGTTCGGGCCAAGAGACCCAGTACTTC; cdr3_aa: CASSYLRSGQETQYF
clone_size: .; v_call: TRBV30; j_call: TRBJ1-3; d_call: .; cdr3_nt: TGTGCTGCTTTAGCTCACTCTGGAAACACCATATATTTT; cdr3_aa: CAALAHSGNTIYF
clone_size: .; v_call: TRBV6-2/TRBV6-3; j_call: TRBJ1-5; d_call: .; cdr3_nt: TGTGCCAGCAGTTCTTTCGGACTGGGGCCCCAGCATTTT; cdr3_aa: CASSSFGLGPQHF
clone_size: .; v_call: TRBV5-1; j_call: TRBJ1-2; d_call: TRBD1; cdr3_nt: TGCGCCAGCAGCCCGGGGACAGGCGAGATCTATGGCTACACCTTC; cdr3_aa: CASSPGTGEIYGYTF
clone_size: .; v_call: TRBV7-2; j_call: TRBJ1-3; d_call: .; cdr3_nt: TGTGCCAGCAGCCCAGGGGTAGGGGTCGGTGGAAACACCATATATTTT; cdr3_aa: CASSPGVGVGGNTIYF
clone_size: .; v_call: TRBV27; j_call: TRBJ1-2; d_call: TRBD1; cdr3_nt: TGTGCCAGCAGTTTCGGCAGGGGGTCGGCTGGCTACACCTTC; cdr3_aa: CASSFGRGSAGYTF
clone_size: .; v_call: TRBV27; j_call: TRBJ2-7; d_call: TRBD2; cdr3_nt: TGTGCCAGCGACTGGAGCAGCGGGGGGCGCTGGTACTACGAGCAGTACTTC; cdr3_aa: CASDWSSGGRWYYEQYF
clone_size: .; v_call: TRBV4-3; j_call: TRBJ1-4; d_call: .; cdr3_nt: TGCGCCAGCAGCCCGACAGTCACTAATGAAAAACTGTTTTTT; cdr3_aa: CASSPTVTNEKLFF
clone_size: .; v_call: TRBV5-1; j_call: TRBJ1-2; d_call: .; cdr3_nt: TGCGCCAGCAGCTTGGGAGAGAGCTATGGCTACACCTTC; cdr3_aa: CASSLGESYGYTF
clone_size: few; v_call: TRBV19; j_call: TRBJ2-1; d_call: TRBD1; cdr3_nt: TGTGCCAGTAGTATACAGACAGGGTATTATAGCAATGAGCAGTTCTTC; cdr3_aa: CASSIQTGYYSNEQFF
clone_size: .; v_call: TRBV11-2; j_call: TRBJ2-7; d_call: .; cdr3_nt: TGTGCCAGCAGAAGCGATGGCTACGAGCAGTACTTC; cdr3_aa: CASRSDGYEQYF
clone_size: .; v_call: TRBV27; j_call: TRBJ2-5; d_call: .; cdr3_nt: TGTGCCAGCAGTTCAATTCTTACCGGGTCCCGAGAGACCCAGTACTTC; cdr3_aa: CASSSILTGSRETQYF
clone_size: .; v_call: TRBV9; j_call: TRBJ2-7; d_call: TRBD1; cdr3_nt: TGTGCCAGCAGCGTAGGGACAGGTCCGGGGTACGAGCAGTACTTC; cdr3_aa: CASSVGTGPGYEQYF
clone_size: .; v_call: TRBV7-2; j_call: TRBJ2-7; d_call: TRBD2; cdr3_nt: TGTGCCAGCAGCCCACGTCGGCGGGAGGCCCCATCAGCAAACTACGAGCAGTACTTC; cdr3_aa: CASSPRRREAPSANYEQYF
clone_size: .; v_call: TRBV28; j_call: TRBJ2-7; d_call: .; cdr3_nt: TGTGCCAGCAGTTTTAGCGGATCCTACGAGCAGTACTTC; cdr3_aa: CASSFSGSYEQYF
clone_size: .; v_call: TRBV11-3; j_call: TRBJ2-2; d_call: .; cdr3_nt: TGTGCCAGCAGCTATATGGGCTTAACCGGGGAGCTGTTTTTT; cdr3_aa: CASSYMGLTGELFF
clone_size: .; v_call: TRBV5-4; j_call: TRBJ1-2; d_call: .; cdr3_nt: TGTGCCAGCAGCTTGGAGGGAGCCTATGGCTACACCTTC; cdr3_aa: CASSLEGAYGYTF
clone_size: .; v_call: TRBV28; j_call: TRBJ2-1; d_call: TRBD2; cdr3_nt: TGTGCCAGCAGTTTATGGACTAGCGGGAGTTACAATGAGCAGTTCTTC; cdr3_aa: CASSLWTSGSYNEQFF
clone_size: .; v_call: TRBV28; j_call: TRBJ1-4; d_call: .; cdr3_nt: TGTGCCAGCAGTTTATTAATTGGCACAACTAATGAAAAACTGTTTTTT; cdr3_aa: CASSLLIGTTNEKLFF
clone_size: .; v_call: TRBV2; j_call: TRBJ1-2; d_call: TRBD1; cdr3_nt: TGTGCCAGCAGTGCAGGGGACAGTTATGGCTACACCTTC; cdr3_aa: CASSAGDSYGYTF
clone_size: .; v_call: TRBV5-1; j_call: TRBJ2-1; d_call: TRBD2; cdr3_nt: TGCGCCAGCAGCTTGGAGCTAGCGGGAGGCCACAATGAGCAGTTCTTC; cdr3_aa: CASSLELAGGHNEQFF
clone_size: .; v_call: TRBV7-8; j_call: TRBJ2-3; d_call: .; cdr3_nt: TGTGCCAGCAGACCTACAGGGACAGATACGCAGTATTTT; cdr3_aa: CASRPTGTDTQYF
clone_size: .; v_call: TRBV2; j_call: TRBJ1-2; d_call: .; cdr3_nt: TGTGCCAGCAGTGTTAAAGGGGATTACTATGGCTACACCTTC; cdr3_aa: CASSVKGDYYGYTF
clone_size: .; v_call: TRBV28; j_call: TRBJ1-1; d_call: .; cdr3_nt: TGTGCCAGCAGCCTGACAGGCACTGAAGCTTTCTTT; cdr3_aa: CASSLTGTEAFF
clone_size: .; v_call: TRBV27; j_call: TRBJ1-2; d_call: .; cdr3_nt: TGTGCCAGCAGTCCGAGTCAGGGTGTAGGCTATGGCTACACCTTC; cdr3_aa: CASSPSQGVGYGYTF